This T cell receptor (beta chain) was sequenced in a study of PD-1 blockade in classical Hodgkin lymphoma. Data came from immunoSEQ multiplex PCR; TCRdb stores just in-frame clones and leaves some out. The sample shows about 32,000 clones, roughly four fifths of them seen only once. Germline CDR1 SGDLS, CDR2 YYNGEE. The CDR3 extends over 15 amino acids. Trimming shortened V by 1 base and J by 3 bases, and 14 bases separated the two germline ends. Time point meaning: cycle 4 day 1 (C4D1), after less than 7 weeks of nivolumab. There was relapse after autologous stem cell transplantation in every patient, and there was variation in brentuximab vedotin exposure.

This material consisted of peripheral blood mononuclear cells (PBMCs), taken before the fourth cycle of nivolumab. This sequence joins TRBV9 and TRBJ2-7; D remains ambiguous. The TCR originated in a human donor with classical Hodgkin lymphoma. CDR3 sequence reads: CASSVMSAPHYEQYF. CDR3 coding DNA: TGTGCCAGCAGCGTAATGTCTGCGCCTCACTACGAGCAGTACTTC.